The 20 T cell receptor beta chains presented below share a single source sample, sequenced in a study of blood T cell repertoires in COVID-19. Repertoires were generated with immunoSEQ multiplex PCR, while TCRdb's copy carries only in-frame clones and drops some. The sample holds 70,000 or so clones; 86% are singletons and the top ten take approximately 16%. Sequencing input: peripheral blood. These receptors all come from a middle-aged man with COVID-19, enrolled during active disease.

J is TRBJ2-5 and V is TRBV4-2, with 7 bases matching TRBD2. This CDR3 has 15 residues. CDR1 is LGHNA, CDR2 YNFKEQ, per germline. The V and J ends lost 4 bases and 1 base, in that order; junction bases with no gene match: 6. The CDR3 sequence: CASSPQTSSQETQYF. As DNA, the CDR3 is TGTGCCAGCAGCCCACAGACTAGCTCCCAAGAGACCCAGTACTTC.

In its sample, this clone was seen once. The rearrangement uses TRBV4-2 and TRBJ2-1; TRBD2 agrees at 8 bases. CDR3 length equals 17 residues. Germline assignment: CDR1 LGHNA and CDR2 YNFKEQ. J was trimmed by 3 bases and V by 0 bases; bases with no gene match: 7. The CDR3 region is CASSQDGAGGLYNEQFF. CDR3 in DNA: TGTGCCAGCAGCCAAGACGGCGCGGGGGGACTCTACAATGAGCAGTTCTTC.

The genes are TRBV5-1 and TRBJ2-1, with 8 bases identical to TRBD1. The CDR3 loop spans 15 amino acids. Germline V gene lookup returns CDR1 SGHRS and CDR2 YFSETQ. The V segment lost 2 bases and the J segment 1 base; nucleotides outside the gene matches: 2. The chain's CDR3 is CASSLTGGSYNEQFF. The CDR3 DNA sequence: TGCGCCAGCAGCTTAACAGGGGGTTCCTACAATGAGCAGTTCTTC.

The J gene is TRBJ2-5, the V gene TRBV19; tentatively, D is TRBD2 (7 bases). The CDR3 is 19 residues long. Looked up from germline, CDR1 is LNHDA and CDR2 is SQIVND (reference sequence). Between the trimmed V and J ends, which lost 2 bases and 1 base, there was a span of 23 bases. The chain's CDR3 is CASSIRGGDWRLGQETQYF. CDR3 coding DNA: TGTGCCAGTAGTATAAGGGGGGGGGACTGGAGACTAGGCCAAGAGACCCAGTACTTC.

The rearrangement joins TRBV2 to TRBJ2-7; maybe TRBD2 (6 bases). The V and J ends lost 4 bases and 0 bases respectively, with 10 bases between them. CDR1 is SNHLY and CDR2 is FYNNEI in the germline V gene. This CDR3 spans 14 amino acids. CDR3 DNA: TGTGCCAGCAGTGTAGGAGGGAGCTCCTACGAGCAGTACTTC. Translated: CASSVGGSSYEQYF.

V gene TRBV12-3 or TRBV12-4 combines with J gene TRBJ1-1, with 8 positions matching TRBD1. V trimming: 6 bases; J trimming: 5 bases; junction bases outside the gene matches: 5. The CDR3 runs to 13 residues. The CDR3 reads CASRRTGLTEAFF. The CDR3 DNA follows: TGTGCCAGCAGGAGGACAGGGCTTACTGAAGCTTTCTTT.

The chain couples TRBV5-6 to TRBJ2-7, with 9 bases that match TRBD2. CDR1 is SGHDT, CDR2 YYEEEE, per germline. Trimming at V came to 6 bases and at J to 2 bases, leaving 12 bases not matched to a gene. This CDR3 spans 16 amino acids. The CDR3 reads CASTPWGASGAYEQYF. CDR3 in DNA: TGTGCCAGCACCCCCTGGGGGGCTAGCGGGGCCTACGAGCAGTACTTC.

The CDR3 nucleotides read TGCGCCAGCAGCTTGGATCCCGGCGGTGAAAAACTGTTTTTT. Its translation is CASSLDPGGEKLFF. The chain joins TRBV5-1 to TRBJ1-4; D not resolved. V gave up 0 bases and J gave up 7 bases, with 10 bases separating them. Germline V gene lookup returns CDR1 SGHRS and CDR2 YFSETQ. This CDR3 has 14 amino acids.

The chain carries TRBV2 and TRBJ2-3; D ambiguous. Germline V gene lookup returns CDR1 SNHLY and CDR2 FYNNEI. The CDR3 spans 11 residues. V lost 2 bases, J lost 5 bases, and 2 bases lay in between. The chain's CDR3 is CASSERDTQYF. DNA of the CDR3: TGTGCCAGCAGTGAACGAGATACGCAGTATTTT.

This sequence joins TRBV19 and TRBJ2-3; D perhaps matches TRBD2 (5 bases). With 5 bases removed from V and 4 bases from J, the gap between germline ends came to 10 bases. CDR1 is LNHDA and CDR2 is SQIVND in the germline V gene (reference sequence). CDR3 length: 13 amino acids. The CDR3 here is CASSVEGSDTQYF. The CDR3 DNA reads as TGTGCCAGTAGTGTTGAGGGTTCAGATACGCAGTATTTT.

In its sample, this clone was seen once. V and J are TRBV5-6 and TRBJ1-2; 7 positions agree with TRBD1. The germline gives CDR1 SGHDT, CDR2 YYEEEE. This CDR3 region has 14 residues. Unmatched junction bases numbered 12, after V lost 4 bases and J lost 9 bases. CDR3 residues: CASSPGTDGMSYTF. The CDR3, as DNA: TGTGCCAGCAGCCCCGGGACAGATGGTATGAGCTACACCTTC.

The CDR3 loop is CASSILAGVQETQYF. The CDR3 bases are TGTGCCAGCAGCATACTAGCGGGGGTCCAAGAGACCCAGTACTTC. The rearrangement uses TRBV6-5 and TRBJ2-5, with TRBD2 matching over 11 bases. The CDR3 sequence is 15 residues long. CDR1 and CDR2 (germline): MNHEY, SVGAGI. Trimming removed 6 bases from V and 1 base from J; junction bases left unmatched: 4.

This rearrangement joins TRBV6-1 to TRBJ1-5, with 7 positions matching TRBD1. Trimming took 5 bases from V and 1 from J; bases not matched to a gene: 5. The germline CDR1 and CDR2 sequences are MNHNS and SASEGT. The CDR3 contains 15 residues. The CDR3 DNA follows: TGTGCCAGCAGTTCAGGGGGAATCAGCAATCAGCCCCAGCATTTT. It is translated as CASSSGGISNQPQHF.

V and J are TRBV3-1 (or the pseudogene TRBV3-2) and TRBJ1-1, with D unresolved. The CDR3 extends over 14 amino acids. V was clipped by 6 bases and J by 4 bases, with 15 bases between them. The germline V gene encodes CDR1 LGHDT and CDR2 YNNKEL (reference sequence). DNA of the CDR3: TGTGCCAGCAGTTCTAATGGTGGTTCCACTGAAGCTTTCTTT. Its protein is CASSSNGGSTEAFF.

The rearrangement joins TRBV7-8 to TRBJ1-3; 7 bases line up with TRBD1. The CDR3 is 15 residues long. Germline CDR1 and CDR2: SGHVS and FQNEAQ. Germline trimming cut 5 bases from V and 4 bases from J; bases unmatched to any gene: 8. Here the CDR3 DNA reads TGTGCCAGCAGCCCACGGGACAGCTCAGGAAACACCATATATTTT. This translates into CASSPRDSSGNTIYF.

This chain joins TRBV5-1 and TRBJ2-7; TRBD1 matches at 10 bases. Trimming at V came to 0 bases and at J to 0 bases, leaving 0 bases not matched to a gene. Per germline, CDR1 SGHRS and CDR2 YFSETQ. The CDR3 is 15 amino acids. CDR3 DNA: TGCGCCAGCAGCTTGGGGACAGGGGGCTCCTACGAGCAGTACTTC. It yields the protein CASSLGTGGSYEQYF. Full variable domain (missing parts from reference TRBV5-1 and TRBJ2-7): KAGVTQTPRYLIKTRGQQVTLSCSPISGHRSVSWYQQTPGQGLQFLFEYFSETQRNKGNFPGRFSGRQFSNSRSEMNVSTLELGDSALYLCASSLGTGGSYEQYFGPGTRLTVT.

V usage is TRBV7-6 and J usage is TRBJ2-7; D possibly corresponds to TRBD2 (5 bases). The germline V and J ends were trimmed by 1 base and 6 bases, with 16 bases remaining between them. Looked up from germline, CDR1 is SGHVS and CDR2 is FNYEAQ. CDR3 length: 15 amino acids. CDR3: CASSLGRGMTLEQYF. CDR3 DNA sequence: TGTGCCAGCAGCTTAGGTCGGGGAATGACACTCGAGCAGTACTTC.

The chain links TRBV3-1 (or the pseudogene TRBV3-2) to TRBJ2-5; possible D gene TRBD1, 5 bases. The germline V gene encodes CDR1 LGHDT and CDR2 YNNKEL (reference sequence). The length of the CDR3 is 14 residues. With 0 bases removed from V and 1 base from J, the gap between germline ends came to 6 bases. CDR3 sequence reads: CASSQEGAQETQYF. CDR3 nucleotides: TGTGCCAGCAGCCAAGAAGGGGCCCAAGAGACCCAGTACTTC.

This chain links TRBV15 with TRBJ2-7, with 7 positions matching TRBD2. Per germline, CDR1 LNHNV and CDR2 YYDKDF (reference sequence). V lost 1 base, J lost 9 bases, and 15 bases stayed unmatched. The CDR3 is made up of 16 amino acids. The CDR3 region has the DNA TGTGCCACCAGCAGAGGGAGAGGGACTACCGCCGGAGGGCAGTACTTC. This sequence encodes CATSRGRGTTAGGQYF.

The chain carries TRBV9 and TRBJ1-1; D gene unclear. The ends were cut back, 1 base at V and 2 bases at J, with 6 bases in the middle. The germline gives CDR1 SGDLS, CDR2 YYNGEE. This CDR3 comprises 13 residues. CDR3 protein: CASSVQVNTEAFF. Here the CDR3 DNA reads TGTGCCAGCAGCGTACAGGTTAACACTGAAGCTTTCTTT.